The rows below give T cell receptor beta chains drawn from one sample of a study of blood T cells in healthy people across ages. TCRdb called the 5' RACE reads again in MiXCR, with one record for every CDR3 protein. The data show hundreds of thousands of distinct CDR3 sequences, 25% to 30% seen once. Sequenced: blood. The receptor source for this set is a woman of 80 years or more in good health. The CDR3 runs from the conserved cysteine through the conserved F or W. The D gene is left open where the match is weak. Clone size is given for some rows only: seen once, a few or many times, or a class if the clone is expanded.

V,D,size,J,DNA,CDR3
TRBV9,NA,many,TRBJ2-3,TGTGCCAGCAGTCTTACAGGGCAGTGGCGCACAGATACGCAGTATTTT,CASSLTGQWRTDTQYF
TRBV12-3/TRBV12-4,TRBD2,many,TRBJ2-1,TGTGCCAGCAGCCTTAGCGGGGGGGTCTATGAGCAGTTCTTC,CASSLSGGVYEQFF
TRBV30,NA,few,TRBJ1-6,TGTGCCTGTAAACAGGGTGATTTCGGTTCACCCCTCCACTTT,CACKQGDFGSPLHF
TRBV20-1,NA,few,TRBJ1-1,TGCAGTGCTCGTGCGAACACTGAAGCTTTCTTT,CSARANTEAFF
TRBV27,NA,many,TRBJ2-5,TGTGCCAGCAGTTCCCCCCTGGGCGGGGGCCCGTACTTC,CASSSPLGGGPYF
TRBV7-8,NA,once,TRBJ2-5,TGTGCCAGCAGCTTTAATGATTGGGAGACCCAGTACTTC,CASSFNDWETQYF
TRBV3-1,NA,few,TRBJ1-2,TGTGCCAGCACCCCCAACCCACTAGTCCTCTATGGCTACACCTTC,CASTPNPLVLYGYTF
TRBV6-8,NA,NA,TRBJ1-5,TGTGCCAGCTCTACTGAGGTCATTGGGCGATTTCCCCAGCACTTT,CASSTEVIGRFPQHF
TRBV7-2,TRBD1,many,TRBJ1-1,TGTGCCAGCAGCCGAGAGGGGGCTAAAGCTTTCTTT,CASSREGAKAFF
TRBV7-3,NA,NA,TRBJ2-5,TGTGTCAGCAGCCCGGGGCGCACCTCGGGGACCCAGTACTTC,CVSSPGRTSGTQYF
TRBV20-1,NA,many,TRBJ2-7,TGCAGTGCTAGAATCGGGGACTACGAGCAGTACTTC,CSARIGDYEQYF
TRBV20-1,TRBD1,many,TRBJ1-6,TGCAGTGCTAGGGTTGGACAGGGCTTAGGATCACCCCTCCACTTT,CSARVGQGLGSPLHF
TRBV3-1,NA,NA,TRBJ2-5,TGTGCCAGCAGCCAAGTGACAGGAGAGACCCAGTACTTC,CASSQVTGETQYF
TRBV9,NA,few,TRBJ2-2,TGTGCCAGCAGCGGAGGCGGATCATTCTCGTTCGGGGAGCTGTTTTTT,CASSGGGSFSFGELFF
TRBV7-9,NA,NA,TRBJ2-1,TGTGCCGGCAGCTTAACAGCAGGCAATGGGCAGTTCTTC,CAGSLTAGNGQFF
TRBV5-1,NA,few,TRBJ2-5,TGCGCCAGCAGCGGGGGGCTTAACGGTGAGACCCAGTACTTC,CASSGGLNGETQYF
TRBV5-5,NA,few,TRBJ1-1,TGTGCCAGCAGCTTGGCTAGAGGGGGGAACACTGAAGCTTTCTTT,CASSLARGGNTEAFF
TRBV20-1,NA,few,TRBJ2-6,TGCAGTGCGAGTAGCCCAGGGATTGCCCCCTCTGGGGCCAACGTCCTGACTTTC,CSASSPGIAPSGANVLTF
TRBV20-1,NA,many,TRBJ2-5,TGCAGTGCTAGAGTGGCATCTGGCGGTAACCAAGAGACCCAGTACTTC,CSARVASGGNQETQYF